The 5 T cell receptor beta chains in this list originate from one sample, sequenced in a study of T cell changes during pregnancy in multiple sclerosis (dated by TCRdb to about 2019). The library was prepared using the immunoSEQ multiplex PCR assay. TCRdb took this table from immuneACCESS and kept in-frame rearrangements with V and J called. Such tables lack part of the clones; where checked against another copy, unresolved V genes explain under half of the gap, and the rest is unexplained. The sample table lists about 79,000 clones, 93% of them with a count of one. The ten largest account for 0.65% to 0.95% of the sample. The material was peripheral blood, obtained in the second trimester of pregnancy. Receptors originate from a female donor in good health, enrolled as a control in a pregnancy study.

V usage is TRBV19 and J usage is TRBJ1-5; no firm D call. Per the germline V gene, CDR1 is LNHDA and CDR2 is SQIVND (reference sequence). The V end was cut by 5 bases, the J end by 4 bases, with 6 bases between. This CDR3 region has 12 residues. The CDR3 loop is CASSLGNQPQHF. The CDR3 DNA follows: TGTGCCAGTAGTCTCGGTAATCAGCCCCAGCATTTT.

The chain recombines TRBV5-1 with TRBJ2-1, with 10 bases lining up with TRBD2. Germline V gene data show CDR1 as SGHRS and CDR2 as YFSETQ. The CDR3 loop spans 15 amino acids. The ends lost 4 bases at V and 3 bases at J; junction bases unmatched: 4. The CDR3 nucleotides are TGCGCCAGCAGCCCGAGCGGGGGGGACTACAATGAGCAGTTCTTC. It encodes CASSPSGGDYNEQFF.

The rearrangement uses TRBV27 and TRBJ2-7; 9 nucleotides line up with TRBD1. There are 14 residues in the CDR3. Germline V gene lookup returns CDR1 MNHEY and CDR2 SMNVEV (reference sequence). The V and J ends lost 2 bases and 2 bases, in that order; junction bases with no gene match: 1. The CDR3 DNA reads as TGTGCCAGCAGTTTAGGACAGGGGACCTACGAGCAGTACTTC. Translating it yields CASSLGQGTYEQYF.

The genes are TRBV4-3 and TRBJ1-1; D is ambiguous. In germline, CDR1 is LGHNA, CDR2 YSLEER. Trimming removed 4 bases from V and 1 base from J, with 10 bases in between. This CDR3 contains 14 residues. The CDR3 spells CASSLVVWNTEAFF. The CDR3 DNA reads TGCGCCAGCAGCCTCGTAGTGTGGAACACTGAAGCTTTCTTT.

The chain uses TRBV5-4 and TRBJ2-5; 7 bases match TRBD2. V lost 0 bases, J lost 5 bases, and 4 bases stayed unmatched. This CDR3 has 14 residues. The germline gives CDR1 SGHNT, CDR2 YYREEE (reference sequence). The CDR3 reads CASSLGWEGETQYF. The CDR3 DNA sequence: TGTGCCAGCAGCTTGGGGTGGGAGGGGGAGACCCAGTACTTC.